The clone carrying this TCR beta chain was seen at least ten times. Trimming removed 0 bases from V and 0 bases from J, with 11 bases in between. This CDR3 comprises 16 residues. Germline assignment: CDR1 SGHAT and CDR2 FQNNGV. The data stem from a study of spatial heterogeneity in lung cancer. The time point denotes: blood at routine non-recurrence follow-up after resection. TCRdb analysed the 5' RACE reads with MiXCR anew, one entry per CDR3 protein. The sample consists of 100,000 to 120,000 distinct CDR3 sequences, about 10% of them appearing once. The TCR sequence derives from a female donor with early-stage non-small cell lung cancer. V is TRBV11-2 and J is TRBJ2-5; a possible D gene is TRBD2 (6 bases). Here the sequenced sample was PBMCs, taken at follow-up. CDR3 sequence (DNA): TGTGCCAGCAGCTTAGATAGGGCGGGGAACCAAGAGACCCAGTACTTC. The encoded protein is CASSLDRAGNQETQYF. Looking up the rest from reference TRBV11-2 and TRBJ2-5 gives the full variable domain: EAGVAQSPRYKIIEKRQSVAFWCNPISGHATLYWYQQILGQGPKLLIQFQNNGVVDDSQLPKDRFSAERLKGVDSTLKIQPAKLEDSAVYLCASSLDRAGNQETQYFGPGTRLLVL.